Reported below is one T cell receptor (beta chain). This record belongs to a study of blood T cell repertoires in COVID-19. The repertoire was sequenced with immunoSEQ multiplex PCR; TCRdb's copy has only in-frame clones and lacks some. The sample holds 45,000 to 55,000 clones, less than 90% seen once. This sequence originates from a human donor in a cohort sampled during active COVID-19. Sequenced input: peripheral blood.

CDR3 sequence reads: CASSLQTATNYGYTF. CDR3 bases: TGTGCCAGCAGCCTCCAGACAGCCACTAACTATGGCTACACCTTC. The V gene is TRBV7-8, the J gene TRBJ1-2, with a possible D match to TRBD1 (5 bases). Germline CDR1 is SGHVS and CDR2 is FQNEAQ. The V end lost 5 bases, the J end lost 0 bases, and 13 bases lay between the germline ends. The CDR3 has 15 residues.